One and the same sample provided the 24 T cell receptor beta chains below, sequenced in a study of cytomegalovirus exposure and HLA in healthy donors. The PCR ran on 60 Vbeta and 13 Jbeta primers. Some clones are missing from TCRdb's copy, which holds only in-frame ones; the method was immunoSEQ multiplex PCR. Counted here are around 100,000 clones, around two thirds occurring once; the ten biggest clones make up less than 4.5%. The source material was PBMCs. These receptors were obtained from a man aged 25 to 45 in good health and CMV-seropositive.

The chain uses TRBV18 and TRBJ2-3, with D perhaps matching TRBD2 (6 bases). Germline lookup yields CDR1 KGHSH and CDR2 LQKENI. This CDR3 is 17 amino acids long. V gave up 6 bases and J gave up 0 bases, with 19 bases separating them. The CDR3 DNA reads as TGTGCCAGCTCCCCATCTATAGTGGGGGGTAGCACAGATACGCAGTATTTT. This codes for CASSPSIVGGSTDTQYF.

This clone was seen a handful of times. The identical CDR3 is also encoded by other nucleotide sequences in the sample. The gene calls are TRBV5-1 and TRBJ2-5; 7 bases are a match to TRBD2. Germline lookup yields CDR1 SGHRS and CDR2 YFSETQ. Trimming took 0 bases from V and 5 from J; bases not matched to a gene: 7. CDR3 length: 15 residues. The CDR3 reads CASSLAGTTEETQYF. The DNA of the CDR3 is TGCGCCAGCAGCTTGGCCGGGACTACCGAGGAGACCCAGTACTTC.

The chain uses TRBV29-1 and TRBJ2-7; possibly TRBD1 for D (6 bases). The germline CDR1 and CDR2 sequences are SQVTM and ANQGSEA. CDR3 length: 12 residues. Trimming shortened V by 5 bases and J by 3 bases, and 11 bases separated the two germline ends. The CDR3 nucleotides are TGCAGCGTTTCATGGACAGACTACGAGCAGTACTTC. Protein sequence: CSVSWTDYEQYF.

This rearrangement joins TRBV6-1 to TRBJ1-4; no firm D call. CDR1 is MNHNS and CDR2 is SASEGT in the germline V gene. V was clipped by 8 bases and J by 4 bases, with 8 bases between them. This CDR3 is built from 12 residues. The CDR3 protein is CASRSVNEKLFF. CDR3 DNA: TGTGCCAGCCGGAGCGTTAATGAAAAACTGTTTTTT.

V gene TRBV27 combines with J gene TRBJ1-4; no firm D call. V was shortened by 6 bases and J by 4 bases, with 12 bases between the two germline ends. CDR1 and CDR2 (germline): MNHEY, SMNVEV (reference sequence). CDR3 size: 14 residues. CDR3 protein: CASRREAFNEKLFF. DNA of the CDR3: TGTGCCAGCAGACGTGAGGCCTTTAATGAAAAACTGTTTTTT. Full variable domain (missing parts from reference TRBV27 and TRBJ1-4): EAQVTQNPRYLITVTGKKLTVTCSQNMNHEYMSWYRQDPGLGLRQIYYSMNVEVTDKGDVPEGYKVSRKEKRNFPLILESPSPNQTSLYFCASRREAFNEKLFFGSGTQLSVL.

The table lists this clone with a few counts. This rearrangement joins TRBV5-1 to TRBJ2-3, with a tentative D call TRBD1 (5 bases). Per the germline V gene, CDR1 is SGHRS and CDR2 is YFSETQ. V was cut by 5 bases and J by 4 bases, with 17 bases left in between. The CDR3 totals 15 residues. CDR3 protein: CASRLTYRFSDTQYF. CDR3 nucleotide sequence: TGCGCCAGCAGGCTGACTTACAGGTTCTCAGATACGCAGTATTTT.

The CDR3 sequence: CASSRDRGYSPLHF. DNA of the CDR3: TGTGCCAGCAGCCGAGACAGGGGTTATTCACCCCTCCACTTT. This chain connects TRBV27 to TRBJ1-6, with 8 bases aligning to TRBD1. Germline lookup yields CDR1 MNHEY and CDR2 SMNVEV (reference sequence). The CDR3 is 14 amino acids. V was clipped by 6 bases and J by 8 bases; unmatched bases: 6.

J is TRBJ2-1 and V is TRBV18; 13 bases are shared with TRBD2. The CDR3 runs 18 residues. The junction had 12 bases not matched to a gene; V was cut back by 2 bases and J by 8 bases. Germline V gene sequence: CDR1 KGHSH, CDR2 LQKENI. CDR3 bases: TGTGCCAGCTCACCATACCAACCACTAGCGGGGGGGCCGCATGAGCAGTTCTTC. Protein: CASSPYQPLAGGPHEQFF.

In this sample, this clone turned up a few times. CDR3 loop: CASSEQGPSGNTIYF. CDR3 DNA sequence: TGTGCCAGCAGCGAACAGGGTCCCTCTGGAAACACCATATATTTT. This sequence joins TRBV9 and TRBJ1-3; perhaps TRBD1 as D (6 bases). V lost 3 bases and J 0 bases, leaving 10 bases between the germline ends. The CDR3 extends over 15 amino acids. Germline V gene sequence: CDR1 SGDLS, CDR2 YYNGEE.

J is TRBJ2-3 and V is TRBV2; 7 positions match TRBD1. V shed 5 bases, J shed 2 bases, and the junction held 10 bases outside the gene matches. Germline-derived CDR1 and CDR2 are SNHLY and FYNNEI. The CDR3 is 16 residues long. In DNA form, the CDR3 reads TGTGCCAGCAGTACCCGGGACAGATGGGACACAGATACGCAGTATTTT. As protein: CASSTRDRWDTDTQYF.

This sequence joins TRBV11-2 and TRBJ2-7; a weak D match, TRBD1 (6 bases). V gave up 3 bases and J gave up 5 bases, with 8 bases separating them. Germline lookup yields CDR1 SGHAT and CDR2 FQNNGV. CDR3 length: 12 residues. The CDR3 region has the DNA TGTGCCAGCAGCTTGGGACATCACGAGCAGTACTTC. This sequence encodes CASSLGHHEQYF. Together with reference TRBV11-2 and TRBJ2-7, the CDR3 gives the full variable domain: EAGVAQSPRYKIIEKRQSVAFWCNPISGHATLYWYQQILGQGPKLLIQFQNNGVVDDSQLPKDRFSAERLKGVDSTLKIQPAKLEDSAVYLCASSLGHHEQYFGPGTRLTVT.

This clone was detected only a few times. The V gene is TRBV7-6, the J gene TRBJ1-2, with D possibly matching TRBD1 (6 bases). Germline lookup yields CDR1 SGHVS and CDR2 FNYEAQ. V gave up 2 bases and J gave up 6 bases, with 31 bases separating them. This CDR3 has 20 residues. Written as DNA, the CDR3 is TGTGCCAGCAGCTTATTGACGACGATCACAGGGTCGGTTTTTGTGGATGGCTACACCTTC. Encoded protein: CASSLLTTITGSVFVDGYTF.

This chain connects TRBV5-1 to TRBJ2-7; the match to TRBD1 covers 9 bases. Losses at the gene ends were 4 bases for V and 5 bases for J; bases not matched to a gene: 7. Looked up from germline, CDR1 is SGHRS and CDR2 is YFSETQ. This CDR3 is 14 amino acids long. CDR3 in amino acids: CASSPGQGMDEQYF. CDR3 nucleotides: TGCGCCAGCAGCCCGGGACAGGGTATGGACGAGCAGTACTTC.

This clone was counted a single time. The chain is built from TRBV6-5 and TRBJ2-1; 8 positions match TRBD2. The germline CDR1 and CDR2 sequences are MNHEY and SVGAGI. V was pared by 2 bases and J by 8 bases, with 5 bases of the junction left unmatched. This CDR3 is built from 14 residues. The CDR3 sequence is CASSYGTSRYEQFF. Written as DNA, the CDR3 is TGTGCCAGCAGTTACGGGACTAGTAGGTATGAGCAGTTCTTC.

V is TRBV2 and J is TRBJ1-1; a weak D match, TRBD1 (5 bases). Germline CDR1 and CDR2: SNHLY and FYNNEI. The CDR3 totals 13 residues. Trimming left V 5 bases short and J 5 bases short, with 12 bases between. Written as DNA, the CDR3 is TGTGCCAGCAGTTACACCTCAGGGACTGAAGCTTTCTTT. Protein product: CASSYTSGTEAFF.

This clone was detected a few times. The V call is TRBV6-1, the J call TRBJ1-4; D perhaps matches TRBD1 (6 bases). Trimming pared 2 bases from V and 8 bases from J, leaving 6 bases between. CDR3 length equals 12 residues. From germline, CDR1 is MNHNS and CDR2 SASEGT. This CDR3 is CASSEQGEKLFF. CDR3 nucleotides: TGTGCCAGCAGTGAACAGGGGGAAAAACTGTTTTTT.

V and J are TRBV5-1 and TRBJ1-6; TRBD1 might be the D (5 bases). Per germline, CDR1 SGHRS and CDR2 YFSETQ. V was cut by 7 bases and J by 9 bases, with 20 bases left in between. This CDR3 has 15 amino acids. The DNA of the CDR3 is TGCGCCAGCCGGCCTCAGGGAACCCGTGGTTCACCCCTCCACTTT. This encodes CASRPQGTRGSPLHF.

The gene calls are TRBV4-1 and TRBJ2-7; D is ambiguous. CDR1 is MGHRA, CDR2 YSYEKL, per germline. This CDR3 comprises 12 residues. V was shortened by 4 bases and J by 5 bases, with 9 bases between the two germline ends. The DNA of the CDR3 is TGCGCCAGCAGCCCAGGCTGGCACGAGCAGTACTTC. Translated: CASSPGWHEQYF.

V is TRBV6-6 and J is TRBJ2-7; 10 nucleotides agree with TRBD1. J lost 4 bases, V lost 2 bases, and 5 bases had no gene match. The CDR3 is 15 residues long. Germline assignment: CDR1 MNHNY and CDR2 SVGAGI (reference sequence). CDR3: CASSYPGQGGYEQYF. DNA for the CDR3: TGTGCCAGCAGTTACCCCGGACAGGGGGGTTACGAGCAGTACTTC.

V is TRBV5-1 and J is TRBJ2-7; TRBD1 is a possible D gene (6 bases). In germline, CDR1 is SGHRS, CDR2 YFSETQ. CDR3 length: 15 amino acids. V was trimmed by 4 bases and J by 3 bases, leaving 17 bases between them. The CDR3 DNA follows: TGCGCCAGCAGCCCAATTTGGGGGCTAGACTACGAGCAGTACTTC. Translation: CASSPIWGLDYEQYF.

This chain connects TRBV5-5 to TRBJ1-5, with 7 bases identical to TRBD1. V was pared by 4 bases and J by 4 bases, with 5 bases of the junction left unmatched. Germline-derived CDR1 and CDR2 are SGHKS and YYEKEE (reference sequence). CDR3 length: 14 residues. The CDR3 coding sequence is TGTGCCAGCAGCCTGGGGACAGCTAATCAGCCCCAGCATTTT. Translating it yields CASSLGTANQPQHF.

This clone showed up just a few times. The rearrangement uses TRBV11-2 and TRBJ2-1; 11 bases line up with TRBD1. CDR1 is SGHAT and CDR2 is FQNNGV in the germline V gene. Trimming at V came to 3 bases and at J to 15 bases, leaving 7 bases not matched to a gene. This CDR3 spans 13 amino acids. As DNA, the CDR3 is TGTGCCAGCAGCTTCTCCGGACAGGGGGCCTGGTTCTTC. It codes for CASSFSGQGAWFF.

The rearrangement links TRBV6-5 to TRBJ2-2, with 10 bases identical to TRBD1. Germline-derived CDR1 and CDR2 are MNHEY and SVGAGI. This CDR3 has 14 amino acids. V shed 7 bases, J shed 5 bases, and the junction held 4 bases outside the gene matches. The CDR3 sequence: CASTGQGQTGELFF. The CDR3 region has the DNA TGTGCCAGCACGGGACAGGGGCAGACCGGGGAGCTGTTTTTT.

The chain uses TRBV7-2 and TRBJ2-7; D might be TRBD2 (5 bases). V gave up 3 bases and J gave up 4 bases, with 13 bases separating them. Per the germline V gene, CDR1 is SGHTA and CDR2 is FQGNSA. The CDR3 extends over 14 amino acids. The CDR3 bases are TGTGCCAGCAGCTTGCCGTGGACTGGGTACGAGCAGTACTTC. Amino acids: CASSLPWTGYEQYF.